The clone carrying this TCR beta chain occurred once. Germline-derived CDR1 and CDR2 are LGHNA and YSLEER. This CDR3 is 15 amino acids long. V lost 4 bases, J lost 2 bases, and 4 bases stayed unmatched. This entry belongs to a study of CD8 T cell repertoires and HIV-1 epitope variants. The wider study: Cultures ran less than 12 days, with IL-2, IL-7 and IL-15 added on days 3 and 7.

Measured with immunoSEQ multiplex PCR; TCRdb has only the in-frame clones, and not every one. The sample has about 95,000 clones; more than 65% are singletons. This TCR derives from a male donor with HIV. The material sequenced was uncultured baseline CD8+ T cells from peripheral blood mononuclear cells (PBMCs). The chain carries TRBV4-3 and TRBJ2-5, with 10 bases fitting TRBD1. CDR3 nucleotides: TGCGCCAGCAGCCCCGGGACAGGGGTACAAGAGACCCAGTACTTC. Its translation is CASSPGTGVQETQYF.